The clone carrying this T cell receptor (beta chain) was recorded only once. This record belongs to a study of blood T cell repertoires in COVID-19. Across the whole study: Whether acute or convalescent, the COVID-19 samples came from the United States, Italy and Spain.

The data were produced by immunoSEQ multiplex PCR, yet TCRdb's version contains in-frame clones alone and is incomplete. Here the sample spans under 300,000 clones, approximately 80% being singletons. Trimming removed 6 bases from V and 8 bases from J, with 24 bases in between. This CDR3 spans 15 amino acids. CDR1 is SQVTM, CDR2 ANQGSEA, per germline. Sequenced material: peripheral blood. The J gene is TRBJ2-3, the V gene TRBV29-1; TRBD1 might be the D (8 bases). The TCR comes from a woman in her sixties with active or convalescent COVID-19. The CDR3 bases are TGCAGCGTCGATACAGGGGGGGGCCGCCTTGGTACGCAGTATTTT. It specifies CSVDTGGGRLGTQYF.